This T cell receptor (beta chain) emerged from a study of blood T cells in healthy people across ages. About the study: About one barcoded beta molecule per two T cells was the capture yield of template switching.

Using a J-beta primer mix together with a sample-barcoded 5' primer, a second PCR was run for about 7 to 12 cycles. In TCRdb, the 5' RACE reads were re-called with MiXCR into one record per CDR3 protein. The data contain about 590,000 distinct CDR3 sequences, under 30% of them singletons. Sequencing was performed on blood. The receptor was isolated from a woman at least 80 years old in good health.

In DNA, the CDR3 is TGTGCCAGCAGCCGACAGGGGGTTCAGGAGCAGTACTTC. This encodes CASSRQGVQEQYF. V gene TRBV5-4 combines with J gene TRBJ2-5; 9 nucleotides align to TRBD1. Germline V lookup: CDR1 SGHNT, CDR2 YYREEE (reference sequence). This CDR3 contains 13 residues. J was trimmed by 11 bases and V by 4 bases; bases with no gene match: 9.